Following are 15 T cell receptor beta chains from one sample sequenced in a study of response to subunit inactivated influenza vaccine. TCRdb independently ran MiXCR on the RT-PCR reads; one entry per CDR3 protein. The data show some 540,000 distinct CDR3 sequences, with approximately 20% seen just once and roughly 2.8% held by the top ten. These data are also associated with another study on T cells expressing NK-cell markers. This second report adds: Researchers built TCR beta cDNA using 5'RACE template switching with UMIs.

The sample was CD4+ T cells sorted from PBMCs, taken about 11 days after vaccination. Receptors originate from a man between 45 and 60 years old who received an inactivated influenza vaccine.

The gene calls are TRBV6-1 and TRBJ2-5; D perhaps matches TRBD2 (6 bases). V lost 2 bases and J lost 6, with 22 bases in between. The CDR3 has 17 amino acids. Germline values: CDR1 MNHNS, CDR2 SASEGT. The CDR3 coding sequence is TGTGCCAGCAGTGAATTACGCGGGCCAACGGGGGTGAAGACCCAGTACTTC. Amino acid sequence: CASSELRGPTGVKTQYF.

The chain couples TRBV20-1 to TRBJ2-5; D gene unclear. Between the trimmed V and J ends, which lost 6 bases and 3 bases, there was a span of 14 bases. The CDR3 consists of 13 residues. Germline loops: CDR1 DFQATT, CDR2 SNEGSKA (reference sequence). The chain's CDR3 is CSAGRKLKETQYF. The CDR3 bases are TGCAGTGCCGGACGGAAATTAAAAGAGACCCAGTACTTC.

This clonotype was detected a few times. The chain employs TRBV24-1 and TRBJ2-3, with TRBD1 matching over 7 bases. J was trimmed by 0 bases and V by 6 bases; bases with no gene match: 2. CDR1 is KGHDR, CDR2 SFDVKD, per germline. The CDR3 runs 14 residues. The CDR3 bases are TGTGCCACCAGTTTGGGACAGAGCACAGATACGCAGTATTTT. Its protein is CATSLGQSTDTQYF.

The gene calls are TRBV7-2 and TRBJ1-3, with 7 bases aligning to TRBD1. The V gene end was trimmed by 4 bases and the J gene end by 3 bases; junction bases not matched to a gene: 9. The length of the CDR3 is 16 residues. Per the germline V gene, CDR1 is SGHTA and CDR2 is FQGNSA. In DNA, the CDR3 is TGTGCCAGCAGCTATAGGAACAGGGGTGGTGGAAACACCATATATTTT. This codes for CASSYRNRGGGNTIYF.

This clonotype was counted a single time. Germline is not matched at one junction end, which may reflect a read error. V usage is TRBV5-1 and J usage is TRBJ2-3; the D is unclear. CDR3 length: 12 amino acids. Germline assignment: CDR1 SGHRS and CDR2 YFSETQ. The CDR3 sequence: CACSSFTDTQYF. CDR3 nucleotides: TGCGCCTGCAGCTCCTTTACAGATACGCAGTATTTT.

CDR3 loop: CASSVANYGYTF. In DNA form, the CDR3 reads TGTGCCAGCAGCGTGGCTAACTATGGCTACACCTTC. The V and J genes are TRBV9 and TRBJ1-2; D unclear. Trimming removed 2 bases at V and 0 bases at J, with 2 bases between. There are 12 residues in the CDR3. CDR1 and CDR2 from the germline V gene are SGDLS and YYNGEE. The full variable domain, in which reference TRBV9 and TRBJ1-2 provide the parts outside the CDR3, is DSGVTQTPKHLITATGQRVTLRCSPRSGDLSVYWYQQSLDQGLQFLIQYYNGEERAKGNILERFSAQQFPDLHSELNLSSLELGDSALYFCASSVANYGYTFGSGTRLTVV.

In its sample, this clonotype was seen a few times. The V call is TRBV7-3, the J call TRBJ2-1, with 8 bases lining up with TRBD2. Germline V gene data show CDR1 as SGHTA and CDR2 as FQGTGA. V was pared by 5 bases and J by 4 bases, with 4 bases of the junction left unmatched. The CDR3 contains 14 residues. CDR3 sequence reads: CASSTGLDYNEQFF. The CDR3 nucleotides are TGTGCCAGCAGCACGGGACTAGATTACAATGAGCAGTTCTTC. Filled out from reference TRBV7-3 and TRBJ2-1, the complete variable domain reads GAGVSQTPSNKVTEKGKYVELRCDPISGHTALYWYRQSLGQGPEFLIYFQGTGAADDSGLPNDRFFAVRPEGSVSTLKIQRTERGDSAVYLCASSTGLDYNEQFFGPGTRLTVL.

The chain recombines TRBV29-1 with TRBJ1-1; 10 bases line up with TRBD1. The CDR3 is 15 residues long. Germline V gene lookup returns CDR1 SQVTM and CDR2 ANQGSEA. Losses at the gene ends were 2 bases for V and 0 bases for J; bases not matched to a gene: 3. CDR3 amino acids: CSVERDRGMNTEAFF. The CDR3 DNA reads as TGCAGCGTTGAAAGGGACAGGGGTATGAACACTGAAGCTTTCTTT.

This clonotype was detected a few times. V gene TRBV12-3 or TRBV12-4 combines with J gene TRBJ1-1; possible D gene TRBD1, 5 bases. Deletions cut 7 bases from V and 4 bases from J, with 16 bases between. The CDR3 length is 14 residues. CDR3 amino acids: CASIPRGLSTEAFF. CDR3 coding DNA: TGTGCCAGCATCCCCCGGGGACTGAGCACTGAAGCTTTCTTT.

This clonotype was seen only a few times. CDR3 nucleotides: TGTGCCAGCAGTTTATTTTTGGGATTGAACACCGGGGAGCTGTTTTTT. Amino acids: CASSLFLGLNTGELFF. This chain joins TRBV28 and TRBJ2-2; D is unclear. The length of the CDR3 is 16 residues. Trimming pared 1 base from V and 1 base from J, leaving 10 bases between. CDR1 is MDHEN and CDR2 is SYDVKM in the germline V gene.

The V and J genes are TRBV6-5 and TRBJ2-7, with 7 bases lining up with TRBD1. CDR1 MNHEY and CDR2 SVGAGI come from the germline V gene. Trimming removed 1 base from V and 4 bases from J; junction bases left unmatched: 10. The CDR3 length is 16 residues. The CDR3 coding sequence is TGTGCCAGCAGTTACTTAGGGTCGGGACAGCGTTACGAGCAGTACTTC. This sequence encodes CASSYLGSGQRYEQYF.

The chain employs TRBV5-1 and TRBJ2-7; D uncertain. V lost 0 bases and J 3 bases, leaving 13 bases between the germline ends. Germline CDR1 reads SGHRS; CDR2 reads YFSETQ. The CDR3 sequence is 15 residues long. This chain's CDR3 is CASSLADNSVYEQYF. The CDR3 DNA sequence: TGCGCCAGCAGCTTGGCCGATAACAGTGTCTACGAGCAGTACTTC. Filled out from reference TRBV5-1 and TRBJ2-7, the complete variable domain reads KAGVTQTPRYLIKTRGQQVTLSCSPISGHRSVSWYQQTPGQGLQFLFEYFSETQRNKGNFPGRFSGRQFSNSRSEMNVSTLELGDSALYLCASSLADNSVYEQYFGPGTRLTVT.

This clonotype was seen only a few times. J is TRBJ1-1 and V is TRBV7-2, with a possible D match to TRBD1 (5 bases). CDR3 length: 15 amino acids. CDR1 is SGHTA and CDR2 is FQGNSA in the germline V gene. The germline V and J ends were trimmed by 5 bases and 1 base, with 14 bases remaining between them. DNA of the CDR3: TGTGCCAGCAGCCCCACGTGGGGGGGGAACACTGAAGCTTTCTTT. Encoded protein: CASSPTWGGNTEAFF.

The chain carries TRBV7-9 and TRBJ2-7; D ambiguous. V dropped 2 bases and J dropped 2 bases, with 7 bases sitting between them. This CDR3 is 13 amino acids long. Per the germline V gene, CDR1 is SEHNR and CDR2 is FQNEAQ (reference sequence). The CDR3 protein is CASSLSQAYEQYF. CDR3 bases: TGTGCCAGCAGCTTAAGCCAGGCCTACGAGCAGTACTTC. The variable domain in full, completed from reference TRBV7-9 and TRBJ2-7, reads DTGVSQNPRHKITKRGQNVTFRCDPISEHNRLYWYRQTLGQGPEFLTYFQNEAQLEKSRLLSDRFSAERPKGSFSTLEIQRTEQGDSAMYLCASSLSQAYEQYFGPGTRLTVT.

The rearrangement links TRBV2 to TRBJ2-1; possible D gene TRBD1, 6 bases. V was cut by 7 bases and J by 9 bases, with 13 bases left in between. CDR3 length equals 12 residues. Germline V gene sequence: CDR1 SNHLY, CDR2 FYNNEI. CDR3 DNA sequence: TGTGCCAGCACTTACAGGGTTCGTGAGCAGTTCTTC. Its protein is CASTYRVREQFF.